One and the same sample provided the 16 T cell receptor beta chains below, sequenced in a study of cytomegalovirus exposure and HLA in healthy donors (dated by TCRdb to the late 2010s). The library relied on the immunoSEQ multiplex PCR assay. For the multiplex PCR, a mixture combining 60 forward primers for TCR Vbeta segments and 13 reverse primers for TCR Jbeta segments was used. Sourced from immuneACCESS, this table was stored by TCRdb with only in-frame sequences that have V and J called. A share of the clones is absent; for the studies checked, an unresolved V gene accounts for under half, and the remainder has no known explanation. The sample has around 210,000 clones on record, around 73% of them singletons. The ten largest clones represent less than 3.5% of the sample. The specimen sequenced was PBMCs. The receptors derive from a woman in her 30s in good health and CMV-seronegative.

This clone was recorded once. The chain employs TRBV4-2 and TRBJ2-1; weak D call: TRBD2 (5 bases). The CDR3 has 14 residues. CDR1 is LGHNA, CDR2 YNFKEQ, per germline. Trimming cost V 1 base and J 7 bases, with 11 bases left between them. CDR3 sequence: CASSQALLANEQFF. CDR3 bases: TGTGCCAGCAGCCAAGCCCTGCTAGCAAATGAGCAGTTCTTC.

This clone has a handful of counts. This chain joins TRBV27 and TRBJ1-2; D perhaps matches TRBD1 (6 bases). CDR1 and CDR2 (germline): MNHEY, SMNVEV (reference sequence). The V and J ends lost 3 bases and 8 bases respectively, with 13 bases between them. The CDR3 extends over 13 amino acids. DNA of the CDR3: TGTGCCAGCAGTTTGGGCCAGGGGAAGGGCTACACCTTC. Its translation: CASSLGQGKGYTF.

This clone has just a few counts. The chain joins TRBV7-8 to TRBJ1-1, with 9 nucleotides matching TRBD1. Germline V gives CDR1 SGHVS, CDR2 FQNEAQ. This CDR3 comprises 17 residues. V lost 4 bases, J lost 0 bases, and 9 bases stayed unmatched. This CDR3 reads CASSWYRGRDMNTEAFF. Written as DNA, the CDR3 is TGTGCCAGCAGCTGGTACAGGGGGCGGGATATGAACACTGAAGCTTTCTTT.

The genes are TRBV28 and TRBJ1-5; 9 bases line up with TRBD1. Germline V gene sequence: CDR1 MDHEN, CDR2 SYDVKM. This CDR3 spans 14 amino acids. Trimming removed 6 bases from V and 6 bases from J; junction bases left unmatched: 6. This CDR3 reads CASRFTGGGQPQHF. The CDR3 DNA sequence: TGTGCCAGCAGGTTCACAGGGGGCGGTCAGCCCCAGCATTTT.

V usage is TRBV7-2 and J usage is TRBJ2-4, with TRBD1 matching over 9 bases. After removal of 3 bases from V and 7 bases from J, the junction contained 10 bases not matched to a gene. The CDR3 has 16 residues. The germline CDR1 and CDR2 sequences are SGHTA and FQGNSA. The CDR3 DNA reads TGTGCCAGCAGCTTCTTACAGGGGGCAGGCGTCAACATTCAGTACTTC. Translation gives CASSFLQGAGVNIQYF.

This clone was counted a few times. The chain uses TRBV9 and TRBJ1-1; D may be TRBD1 (5 bases). The V gene's germline CDR1 is SGDLS and CDR2 YYNGEE. The CDR3 is made up of 14 amino acids. V lost 4 bases and J lost 1, with 11 bases in between. This CDR3 reads CASSLSGENTEAFF. CDR3 DNA sequence: TGTGCCAGCAGCCTATCGGGGGAGAACACTGAAGCTTTCTTT.

The chain is built from TRBV7-9 and TRBJ1-1; 7 bases line up with TRBD1. The germline V gene has CDR1 SEHNR and CDR2 FQNEAQ (reference sequence). The ends lost 7 bases at V and 7 bases at J; junction bases unmatched: 15. The CDR3 extends over 15 amino acids. The CDR3 here is CASNVRDRITGEAFF. The DNA of the CDR3 is TGTGCCAGCAACGTTAGGGACAGAATAACGGGTGAAGCTTTCTTT.

The chain employs TRBV6-6 and TRBJ1-2, with D unresolved. The germline V and J ends were trimmed by 0 bases and 7 bases, with 9 bases remaining between them. Germline V gene sequence: CDR1 MNHNY, CDR2 SVGAGI (reference sequence). The CDR3 runs 13 residues. The CDR3 loop reads CASSYSPAGGYTF. CDR3 nucleotides: TGTGCCAGCAGTTACTCCCCCGCGGGTGGCTACACCTTC.

The chain employs TRBV30 and TRBJ2-7; unclear D gene. This CDR3 has 11 residues. The ends were cut back, 4 bases at V and 3 bases at J, with 7 bases in the middle. Germline V gene lookup returns CDR1 GTSNPN and CDR2 SVGIG (reference sequence). The CDR3 DNA sequence: TGTGCCTGGAAGGCAGGCTACGAGCAGTACTTC. It encodes CAWKAGYEQYF.

This clone was observed a few times. The J gene is TRBJ1-5, the V gene TRBV6-5; TRBD1 agrees at 8 bases. The germline gives CDR1 MNHEY, CDR2 SVGAGI. This CDR3 contains 15 residues. After removal of 5 bases from V and 1 base from J, the junction contained 4 bases not matched to a gene. The CDR3 DNA follows: TGTGCCAGCAGTAATTACAGGGGGAGCAATCAGCCCCAGCATTTT. Amino acid sequence: CASSNYRGSNQPQHF.

This chain uses TRBV5-1 with TRBJ1-2, with D unclear. The CDR3 runs 14 residues. The V gene lost 4 bases and the J gene lost 5 bases, with 15 bases spanning the gap. From germline, CDR1 is SGHRS and CDR2 YFSETQ. Here the CDR3 DNA reads TGCGCCAGCAGCCTCGAAGCGGTAGATTATGGCTACACCTTC. Translating it yields CASSLEAVDYGYTF.

For this clone: The sample carries other DNA sequences with the same CDR3. The chain has TRBV5-1 and TRBJ2-3; 11 bases agree with TRBD2. The V gene end was trimmed by 4 bases and the J gene end by 0 bases; junction bases not matched to a gene: 4. The CDR3 is 16 amino acids. CDR1 is SGHRS and CDR2 is YFSETQ in the germline V gene. CDR3 DNA: TGCGCCAGCAGCCTGGGACTAGCGGATAGCACAGATACGCAGTATTTT. The encoded protein is CASSLGLADSTDTQYF.

The chain joins TRBV5-1 to TRBJ1-1; D is possibly TRBD1 (6 bases). Germline V gene data show CDR1 as SGHRS and CDR2 as YFSETQ. Trimming cost V 4 bases and J 2 bases, with 15 bases left between them. The CDR3 has 15 amino acids. As DNA, the CDR3 is TGCGCCAGCAGCACTTCAGGGGTCTTTAACACTGAAGCTTTCTTT. Translating it yields CASSTSGVFNTEAFF.

This chain links TRBV18 with TRBJ1-3; possibly TRBD1 for D (6 bases). In germline, CDR1 is KGHSH, CDR2 LQKENI. Trimming left V 5 bases short and J 3 bases short, with 17 bases between. CDR3 length: 16 residues. CDR3 protein: CASSTKNRDDGNTIYF. DNA of the CDR3: TGTGCCAGCTCAACCAAAAACAGGGACGATGGAAACACCATATATTTT.

The chain is built from TRBV6-1 and TRBJ1-1; TRBD1 matches 7 bases. J was trimmed by 7 bases and V by 1 base; bases with no gene match: 6. This CDR3 comprises 14 residues. Germline V gene sequence: CDR1 MNHNS, CDR2 SASEGT. CDR3 residues: CASSEDGRGCEAFF. In nucleotides, the CDR3 is TGTGCCAGCAGTGAAGATGGCAGGGGGTGTGAAGCTTTCTTT.

The chain has TRBV29-1 and TRBJ2-5; possible D gene TRBD1, 6 bases. The CDR3 covers 14 residues. Germline V lookup: CDR1 SQVTM, CDR2 ANQGSEA. The V end lost 4 bases, the J end lost 5 bases, and 17 bases lay between the germline ends. This CDR3 is CSVAVGALAETQYF. The CDR3 DNA sequence: TGCAGCGTTGCGGTGGGGGCGTTGGCGGAGACCCAGTACTTC. The full variable domain, in which reference TRBV29-1 and TRBJ2-5 provide the parts outside the CDR3, is SAVISQKPSRDICQRGTSLTIQCQVDSQVTMMFWYRQQPGQSLTLIATANQGSEATYESGFVIDKFPISRPNLTFSTLTVSNMSPEDSSIYLCSVAVGALAETQYFGPGTRLLVL.